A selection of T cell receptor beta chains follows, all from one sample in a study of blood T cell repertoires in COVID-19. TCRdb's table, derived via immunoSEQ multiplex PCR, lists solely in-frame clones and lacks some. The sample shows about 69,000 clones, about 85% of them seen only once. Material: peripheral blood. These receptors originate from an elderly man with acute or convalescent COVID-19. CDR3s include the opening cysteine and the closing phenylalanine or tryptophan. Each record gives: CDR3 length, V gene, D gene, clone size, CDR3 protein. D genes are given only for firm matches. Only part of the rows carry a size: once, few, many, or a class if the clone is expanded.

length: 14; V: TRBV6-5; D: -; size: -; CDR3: CASSPLIGGYEQYF
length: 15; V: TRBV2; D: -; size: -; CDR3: CASSEDGGSYNEQFF
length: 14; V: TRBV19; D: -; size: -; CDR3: CASSIGVENYGYTF
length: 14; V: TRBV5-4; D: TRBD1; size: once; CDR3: CASSFDRDNVGYTF
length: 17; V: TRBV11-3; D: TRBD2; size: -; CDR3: CASSLGSGGGLANEQFF
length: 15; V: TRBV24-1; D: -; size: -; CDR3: CATSDSGQPGSPLHF
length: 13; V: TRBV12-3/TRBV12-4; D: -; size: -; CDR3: CASSLSWGDEQFF
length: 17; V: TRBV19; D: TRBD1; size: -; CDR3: CASSPHSTGDGNTEAFF
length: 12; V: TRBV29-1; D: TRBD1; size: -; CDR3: CSVRQGISEAFF
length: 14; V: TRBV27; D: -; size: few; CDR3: CASSLRVSNQPQHF
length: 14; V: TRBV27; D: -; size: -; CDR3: CASSPPGFRDGYTF
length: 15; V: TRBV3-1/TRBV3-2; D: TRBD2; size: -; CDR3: CASSPVAGTGDTQYF
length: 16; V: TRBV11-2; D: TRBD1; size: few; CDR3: CASSSRWRQGSYEQYF
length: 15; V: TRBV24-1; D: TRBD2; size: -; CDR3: CATSDLGTSHHEQFF
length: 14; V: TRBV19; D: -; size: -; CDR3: CASSISFLNTEAFF
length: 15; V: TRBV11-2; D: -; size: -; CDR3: CASSYDRFLNSPLHF